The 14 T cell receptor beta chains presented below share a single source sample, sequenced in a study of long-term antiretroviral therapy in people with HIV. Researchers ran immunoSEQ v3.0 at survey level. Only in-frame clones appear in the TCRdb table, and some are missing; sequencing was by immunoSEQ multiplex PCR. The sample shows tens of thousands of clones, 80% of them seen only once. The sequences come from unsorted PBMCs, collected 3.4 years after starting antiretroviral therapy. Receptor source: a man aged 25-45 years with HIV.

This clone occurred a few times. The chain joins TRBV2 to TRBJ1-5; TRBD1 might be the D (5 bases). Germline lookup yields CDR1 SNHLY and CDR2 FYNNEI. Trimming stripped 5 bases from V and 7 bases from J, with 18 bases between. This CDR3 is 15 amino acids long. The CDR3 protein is CASSTRTVGEQPQHF. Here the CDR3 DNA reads TGTGCCAGCAGTACAAGGACGGTGGGGGAACAGCCCCAGCATTTT.

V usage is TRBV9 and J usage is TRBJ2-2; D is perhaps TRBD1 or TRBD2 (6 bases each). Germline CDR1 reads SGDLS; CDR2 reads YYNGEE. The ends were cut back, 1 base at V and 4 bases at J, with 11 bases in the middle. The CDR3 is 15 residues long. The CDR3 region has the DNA TGTGCCAGCAGCGTAATGGAGGGGGTCACCGGGGAGCTGTTTTTT. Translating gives CASSVMEGVTGELFF. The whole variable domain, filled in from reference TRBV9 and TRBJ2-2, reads DSGVTQTPKHLITATGQRVTLRCSPRSGDLSVYWYQQSLDQGLQFLIQYYNGEERAKGNILERFSAQQFPDLHSELNLSSLELGDSALYFCASSVMEGVTGELFFGEGSRLTVL.

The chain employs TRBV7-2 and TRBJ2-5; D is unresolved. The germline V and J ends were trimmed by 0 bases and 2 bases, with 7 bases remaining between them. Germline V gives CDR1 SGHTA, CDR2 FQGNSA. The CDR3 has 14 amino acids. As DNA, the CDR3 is TGTGCCAGCAGCTTAGCGGCATCTCAAGAGACCCAGTACTTC. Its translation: CASSLAASQETQYF.

The CDR3 sequence: CASSTTDTQYF. CDR3 nucleotide sequence: TGTGCCAGCAGCACCACAGATACGCAGTATTTT. The chain joins TRBV9 to TRBJ2-3; no definite D call. In germline, CDR1 is SGDLS, CDR2 YYNGEE. The V and J ends lost 4 bases and 2 bases respectively, with 2 bases between them. The CDR3 sequence is 11 residues long.

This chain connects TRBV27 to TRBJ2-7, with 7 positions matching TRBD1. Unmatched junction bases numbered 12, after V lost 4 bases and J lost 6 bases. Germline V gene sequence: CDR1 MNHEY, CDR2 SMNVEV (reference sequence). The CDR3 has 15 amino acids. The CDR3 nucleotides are TGTGCCAGCAGTTCCAGACAGGGTGGGTTTGGCGAGCAGTACTTC. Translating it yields CASSSRQGGFGEQYF.

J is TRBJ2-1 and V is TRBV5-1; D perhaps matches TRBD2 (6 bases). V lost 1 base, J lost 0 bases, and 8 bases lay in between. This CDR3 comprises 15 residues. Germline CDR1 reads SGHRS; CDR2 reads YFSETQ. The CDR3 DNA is TGCGCCAGCAGCTTGCTGGGACTCTCCTACAATGAGCAGTTCTTC. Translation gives CASSLLGLSYNEQFF.

The CDR3 bases are TGTGCCAGCGGGACTAGCGGGACGTCAGATACGCAGTATTTT. This codes for CASGTSGTSDTQYF. The chain couples TRBV28 to TRBJ2-3; 13 nucleotides agree with TRBD2. This CDR3 spans 14 amino acids. Germline V gives CDR1 MDHEN, CDR2 SYDVKM. Trimming took 8 bases from V and 4 from J; bases not matched to a gene: 3.

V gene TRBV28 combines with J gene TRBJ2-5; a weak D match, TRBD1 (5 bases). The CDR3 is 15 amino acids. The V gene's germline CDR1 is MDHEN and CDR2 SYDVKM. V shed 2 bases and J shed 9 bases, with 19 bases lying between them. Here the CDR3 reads CASSLGAGRLGAQYF. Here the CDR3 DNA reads TGTGCCAGCAGTTTAGGCGCCGGTAGGCTAGGGGCCCAGTACTTC.

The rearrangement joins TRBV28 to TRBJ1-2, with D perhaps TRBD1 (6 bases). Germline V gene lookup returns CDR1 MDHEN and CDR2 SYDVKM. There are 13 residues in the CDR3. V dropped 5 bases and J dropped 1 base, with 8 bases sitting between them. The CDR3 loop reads CASSRTDNYGYTF. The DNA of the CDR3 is TGTGCCAGCAGTCGGACAGATAACTATGGCTACACCTTC.

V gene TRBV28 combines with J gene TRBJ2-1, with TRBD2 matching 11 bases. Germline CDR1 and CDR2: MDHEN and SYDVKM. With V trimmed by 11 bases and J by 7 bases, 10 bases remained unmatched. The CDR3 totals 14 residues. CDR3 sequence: CASATSGRRNEQFF. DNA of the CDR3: TGTGCCTCAGCAACTAGCGGGAGACGGAATGAGCAGTTCTTC.

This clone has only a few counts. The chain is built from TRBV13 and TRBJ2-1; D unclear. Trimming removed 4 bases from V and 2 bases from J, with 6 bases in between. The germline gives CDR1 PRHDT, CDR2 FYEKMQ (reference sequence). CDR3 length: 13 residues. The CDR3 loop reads CASSSRTYNEQFF. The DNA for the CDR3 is TGTGCCAGCAGCTCCCGGACCTACAATGAGCAGTTCTTC. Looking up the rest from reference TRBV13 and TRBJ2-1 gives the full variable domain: AAGVIQSPRHLIKEKRETATLKCYPIPRHDTVYWYQQGPGQDPQFLISFYEKMQSDKGSIPDRFSAQQFSDYHSELNMSSLELGDSALYFCASSSRTYNEQFFGPGTRLTVL.

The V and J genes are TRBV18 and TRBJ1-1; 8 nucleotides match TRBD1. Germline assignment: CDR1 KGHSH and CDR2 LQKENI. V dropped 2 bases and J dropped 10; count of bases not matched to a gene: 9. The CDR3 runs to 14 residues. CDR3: CASSPDFVQGVAFF. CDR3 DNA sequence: TGTGCCAGCTCACCAGACTTTGTACAGGGGGTAGCTTTCTTT. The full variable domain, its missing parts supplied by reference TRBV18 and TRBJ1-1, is NAGVMQNPRHLVRRRGQEARLRCSPMKGHSHVYWYRQLPEEGLKFMVYLQKENIIDESGMPKERFSAEFPKEGPSILRIQQVVRGDSAAYFCASSPDFVQGVAFFGQGTRLTVV.

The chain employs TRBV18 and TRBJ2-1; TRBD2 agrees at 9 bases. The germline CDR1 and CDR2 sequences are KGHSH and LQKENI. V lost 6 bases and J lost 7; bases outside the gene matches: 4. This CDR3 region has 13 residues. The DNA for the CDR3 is TGTGCCAGCTCCGGCGGGGGGGCGAATGAGCAGTTCTTC. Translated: CASSGGGANEQFF.

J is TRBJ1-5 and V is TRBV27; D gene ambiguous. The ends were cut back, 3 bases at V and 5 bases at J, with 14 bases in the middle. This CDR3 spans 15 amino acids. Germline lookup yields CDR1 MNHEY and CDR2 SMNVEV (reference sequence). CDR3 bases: TGTGCCAGCAGTTTTAGAGGGAGAATGGATCAGCCCCAGCATTTT. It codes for CASSFRGRMDQPQHF.